This TCR beta chain was found in a study of monozygotic twins with inflammatory bowel disease. CDR1 and CDR2 from the germline V gene are LNHDA and SQIVND (reference sequence). CDR3 length equals 14 residues. TCRdb re-called the 5' RACE reads; every CDR3 protein appears as one record, without DNA. Its table records 310,000 or so distinct CDR3 sequences. The TCR comes from a human donor with ulcerative colitis or Crohn's disease, or a healthy co-twin of an affected twin (not recorded which). J is TRBJ2-7 and V is TRBV19. The material sequenced was blood. Here the CDR3 reads CASSMADSSYEQYF.